The 11 T cell receptor beta chains below come from one sample, sequenced in a study of blood T cell repertoires in COVID-19. Data came from immunoSEQ multiplex PCR; TCRdb stores just in-frame clones and leaves some out. This table holds approximately 140,000 clones, about 83% found once. Sequencing was done on a sample of peripheral blood. The receptors derive from a man between 50 and 59 years old with acute or convalescent COVID-19.

The gene calls are TRBV6-1 and TRBJ1-5; the D gene is possibly TRBD1 (5 bases). V was trimmed by 3 bases and J by 1 base, leaving 13 bases between them. Germline CDR1 and CDR2: MNHNS and SASEGT. The CDR3 loop spans 16 amino acids. CDR3 in amino acids: CASSDLGRGSNQPQHF. The CDR3 coding sequence is TGTGCCAGCAGTGATTTAGGGAGGGGAAGCAATCAGCCCCAGCATTTT.

This chain links TRBV29-1 with TRBJ1-4; 8 positions agree with TRBD1. V lost 5 bases and J lost 5; bases outside the gene matches: 1. Per germline, CDR1 SQVTM and CDR2 ANQGSEA. CDR3 length equals 12 residues. The CDR3 sequence is CSVRTGNEKLFF. CDR3 bases: TGCAGCGTTCGGACAGGGAATGAAAAACTGTTTTTT.

The rearrangement links TRBV6-5 to TRBJ1-2, with a possible D match to TRBD1 (5 bases). V dropped 5 bases and J dropped 4 bases, with 17 bases sitting between them. Germline V lookup: CDR1 MNHEY, CDR2 SVGAGI. The CDR3 is made up of 15 amino acids. The CDR3 sequence is CASSTIVGASYGYTF. CDR3 bases: TGTGCCAGCAGTACTATTGTTGGGGCCTCCTATGGCTACACCTTC.

This sequence joins TRBV11-2 and TRBJ2-2, with D possibly being TRBD2 (6 bases). CDR3 size: 17 residues. Germline V lookup: CDR1 SGHAT, CDR2 FQNNGV. The ends were cut back, 0 bases at V and 3 bases at J, with 14 bases in the middle. DNA of the CDR3: TGTGCCAGCAGCTTAGATCTGGGGGGTTCGGACACCGGGGAGCTGTTTTTT. It encodes CASSLDLGGSDTGELFF.

V is TRBV11-2 and J is TRBJ2-1, with D possibly matching TRBD2 (6 bases). The germline V and J ends were trimmed by 1 base and 0 bases, with 7 bases remaining between them. The germline CDR1 and CDR2 sequences are SGHAT and FQNNGV. The CDR3 extends over 15 amino acids. The CDR3 bases are TGTGCCAGCAGCTTAGGACTAGTCTCCTACAATGAGCAGTTCTTC. Its translation is CASSLGLVSYNEQFF.

The V gene is TRBV20-1, the J gene TRBJ2-7; TRBD1 might be the D (8 bases). CDR1 is DFQATT, CDR2 SNEGSKA, per germline (reference sequence). With 3 bases removed from V and 7 bases from J, the gap between germline ends came to 22 bases. CDR3 length: 15 amino acids. The CDR3 here is CSASNRNRGGYEQYF. Written as DNA, the CDR3 is TGCAGTGCTAGTAACAGGAACAGGGGGGGTTATGAGCAGTACTTC.

The genes are TRBV10-1 and TRBJ2-7, with D perhaps TRBD1 (5 bases). The CDR3 runs 14 residues. The ends were cut back, 0 bases at V and 10 bases at J, with 16 bases in the middle. CDR1 and CDR2 (germline): WNHNN, SYGVQD (reference sequence). The DNA of the CDR3 is TGCGCCAGCAGTGAGTCCAGCGACAGACCTTTTCAGTACTTC. This translates into CASSESSDRPFQYF.

The chain recombines TRBV19 with TRBJ1-5, with TRBD1 identical over 7 bases. After removal of 7 bases from V and 0 bases from J, the junction contained 6 bases not matched to a gene. Germline V lookup: CDR1 LNHDA, CDR2 SQIVND (reference sequence). This CDR3 spans 15 amino acids. In DNA form, the CDR3 reads TGTGCCAGTATCCCAGGGGGAAATAGCAATCAGCCCCAGCATTTT. As protein: CASIPGGNSNQPQHF.

The chain carries TRBV7-9 and TRBJ2-1, with 8 bases that match TRBD1. The CDR3 contains 13 residues. V shed 3 bases, J shed 6 bases, and the junction held 1 base outside the gene matches. CDR1 and CDR2 (germline): SEHNR, FQNEAQ (reference sequence). The CDR3 coding sequence is TGTGCCAGCAGCTTGGACAGGGTCAATGAGCAGTTCTTC. Protein sequence: CASSLDRVNEQFF.

CDR3 sequence (DNA): TGTGCCAGTACCGGGACAGGGTTTGAAAAACTGTTTTTT. Its protein product is CASTGTGFEKLFF. The rearrangement uses TRBV19 and TRBJ1-4; TRBD1 agrees at 9 bases. The germline gives CDR1 LNHDA, CDR2 SQIVND (reference sequence). This CDR3 spans 13 amino acids. V trimming: 7 bases; J trimming: 7 bases; junction bases outside the gene matches: 4.

The rearrangement joins TRBV5-5 to TRBJ1-5; 11 bases are shared with TRBD1. Germline assignment: CDR1 SGHKS and CDR2 YYEKEE (reference sequence). The CDR3 sequence is 17 residues long. V lost 6 bases to trimming and J lost 0 bases; unmatched junction nucleotides: 8. The DNA for the CDR3 is TGTGCCAGCACCGGTGGGACAGGGGGGTCTAGCAATCAGCCCCAGCATTTT. Amino acids: CASTGGTGGSSNQPQHF. The full variable domain, with the rest looked up from reference TRBV5-5 and TRBJ1-5, is DAGVTQSPTHLIKTRGQQVTLRCSPISGHKSVSWYQQVLGQGPQFIFQYYEKEERGRGNFPDRFSARQFPNYSSELNVNALLLGDSALYLCASTGGTGGSSNQPQHFGDGTRLSIL.